This TCR beta chain was captured by sequencing in a study of T cell responses to AZD1222 COVID-19 vaccine. This CDR3 contains 11 residues. Trimming took 6 bases from V and 1 from J, leaving 4 bases between them. The table came from immunoSEQ multiplex PCR; TCRdb's copy has only in-frame clones and leaves some out. The sample has around 130,000 clones, over 85% seen once. Study-level findings and limits: Clonal diversity may have been underestimated in mostly white British donors. Vaccine-related CD4 TCRs covered spike, predominating at 160-218 and 743-854. Elevations in Spike-specific TCR breadth and depth followed administration of two AZD1222 doses.

As to this clone: The antigen remains unidentified.

The chain is built from TRBV12-3 or TRBV12-4 and TRBJ2-7; D is uncertain. Here the sequenced sample was peripheral blood, taken on day 0 of AZD1222 vaccination. The sequence was collected from an adult in good health. The CDR3 sequence is CASSISYEQYF. DNA of the CDR3: TGTGCCAGCAGCATATCCTACGAGCAGTACTTC.